Below, 9 T cell receptor beta chains from the same sample are listed, as sequenced in a study of Graves' ophthalmopathy and Graves' hyperthyroidism. RNA transcripts served as template for amplifying TCR beta CDR3 sequences. HTBI-primed RT-PCR formed the first round, and a multiplex PCR formed the second. TCRdb processed the multiplex PCR reads anew with MiXCR; each CDR3 protein has one entry. The data contain some 48,000 distinct CDR3 sequences, less than 65% of them singletons. Sequenced input: peripheral blood. The receptors stem from an adult man with Graves' ophthalmopathy.

DNA for the CDR3: TGTGCCAGCTCACCACCTTCGGGCGGACATCGAAACACCATATATTTT. It specifies CASSPPSGGHRNTIYF. The chain combines TRBV5-7 with TRBJ1-3; D is possibly TRBD1 (5 bases). TRBV5-7 is given ORF status, its function remaining uncertain. This CDR3 spans 16 amino acids. The V and J ends lost 7 bases and 5 bases respectively, with 22 bases between them.

The chain couples TRBV29-1 to TRBJ2-7; a weak D match, TRBD2 (6 bases). Germline values: CDR1 SQVTM, CDR2 ANQGSEA. V was pared by 2 bases and J by 0 bases, with 8 bases between. CDR3 length: 13 residues. The CDR3 here is CSVELASSYEQYF. CDR3 DNA: TGCAGCGTTGAACTAGCGAGCTCCTACGAGCAGTACTTC.

With respect to this clonotype: The junction does not match germline at one end; this may be a read error. V is TRBV7-9 and J is TRBJ2-6; perhaps TRBD2 as D (5 bases). Germline V CDR1 and CDR2: SEHNR, FQNEAQ (reference sequence). The length of the CDR3 is 19 residues. The DNA of the CDR3 is TGTGTCAGCAGCCCGGGAAGATTAGGGCCGAACTCTGGGGCCAACGTCCTGACTTTC. Protein sequence: CVSSPGRLGPNSGANVLTF.

This clonotype has a single count. The chain employs TRBV20-1 and TRBJ2-3; 9 nucleotides match TRBD2. With 2 bases clipped from V and 2 bases from J, the junction kept 8 bases outside the gene matches. The CDR3 has 16 residues. CDR1 is DFQATT and CDR2 is SNEGSKA in the germline V gene (reference sequence). CDR3 DNA: TGCAGTGCTAGACCCTCTAGCGGGACCTACACAGATACGCAGTATTTT. Its translation: CSARPSSGTYTDTQYF.

In its sample, this clonotype was seen many times. This chain joins TRBV5-1 and TRBJ2-5; D is unresolved. The length of the CDR3 is 13 residues. Germline CDR1 is SGHRS and CDR2 is YFSETQ. The V end was cut by 1 base, the J end by 2 bases, with 6 bases between. CDR3 DNA: TGCGCCAGCAGCTTGCGGTCGCAAGAGACCCAGTACTTC. Protein: CASSLRSQETQYF.

The CDR3 DNA follows: TGTGCCAGTACTCCTGACCCAGACACTGAAGCTTTCTTT. Its translation is CASTPDPDTEAFF. The rearrangement links TRBV12-3 or TRBV12-4 to TRBJ1-1; D is ambiguous. CDR3 size: 13 residues. V was trimmed by 9 bases and J by 3 bases, leaving 14 bases between them.

Regarding this clonotype: The junction and the germline gene differ at one end; a read error may be behind it. V gene TRBV5-4 combines with J gene TRBJ1-2, with a possible D match to TRBD1 (5 bases). The germline gives CDR1 SGHNT, CDR2 YYREEE (reference sequence). The CDR3 spans 14 residues. The CDR3 loop is CASSADEGNYSYTF. The CDR3 region has the DNA TGTGCCAGCAGCGCGGACGAGGGGAACTATAGCTACACCTTC. Using reference TRBV5-4 and TRBJ1-2 for the parts outside the CDR3, the full variable domain is ETGVTQSPTHLIKTRGQQVTLRCSSQSGHNTVSWYQQALGQGPQFIFQYYREEENGRGNFPPRFSGLQFPNYSSELNVNALELDDSALYLCASSADEGNYSYTFGSGTRLTVV.

A note on this clonotype: A read error may produce the germline difference seen at one junction end. The chain links TRBV6-5 to TRBJ1-3; D is uncertain. The CDR3 runs to 12 residues. Per germline, CDR1 MNHEY and CDR2 SVGAGI. This CDR3 reads CASNSHGDTIYF. The CDR3 nucleotides read TGTGCCAGCAACTCACATGGAGACACCATATATTTT.

Concerning this clonotype itself: Because the CDR3 is missing its conserved closing phenylalanine or tryptophan, this is likely a read error. Because the CDR3's place on the DNA is in doubt, the DNA is left out and the CDR3 is given as listed by TCRdb. V and J are TRBV29-1 and TRBJ2-2; the table calls TRBD2, which could not be checked here. From germline, CDR1 is SQVTM and CDR2 ANQGSEA. Termini included, the CDR3 measures 13 amino acids. The CDR3 is CSADSTKHRGAVV.